This T cell receptor (beta chain) comes out of a study of T cells in Graves' hyperthyroidism and ophthalmopathy. V trimming: 3 bases; J trimming: 0 bases; junction bases outside the gene matches: 2. CDR1 SGHTA and CDR2 FQGTGA come from the germline V gene. The CDR3 covers 15 residues. Patients aged 18 to 65 had newly diagnosed hyperthyroidism that had lasted under 2 months. Patients having uncontrolled infection, another autoimmune disease, pregnancy or lactation were not included. This sample holds PBMCs from 10 ml fresh peripheral blood. In this sample, this clonotype turned up a few times. Amplified TCR beta CDR3 regions came from RNA transcripts. The HTBI primer set was used in a first-round RT-PCR of the TCR CDR3. TCRdb ran MiXCR on the multiplex PCR reads and lists one entry per CDR3 protein. The data contain hundreds of thousands of distinct CDR3 sequences, roughly 20% of them seen just once; the ten biggest clones take up over 15%.

The specimen was blood. V usage is TRBV7-3 and J usage is TRBJ2-3; 8 bases map to TRBD1. This receptor was identified in a woman aged 45-65 years with Graves' hyperthyroidism that later progressed to Graves' ophthalmopathy. This chain's CDR3 is CASSLTGVSTDTQYF. CDR3 sequence (DNA): TGTGCCAGCAGCTTGACAGGGGTCAGCACAGATACGCAGTATTTT.